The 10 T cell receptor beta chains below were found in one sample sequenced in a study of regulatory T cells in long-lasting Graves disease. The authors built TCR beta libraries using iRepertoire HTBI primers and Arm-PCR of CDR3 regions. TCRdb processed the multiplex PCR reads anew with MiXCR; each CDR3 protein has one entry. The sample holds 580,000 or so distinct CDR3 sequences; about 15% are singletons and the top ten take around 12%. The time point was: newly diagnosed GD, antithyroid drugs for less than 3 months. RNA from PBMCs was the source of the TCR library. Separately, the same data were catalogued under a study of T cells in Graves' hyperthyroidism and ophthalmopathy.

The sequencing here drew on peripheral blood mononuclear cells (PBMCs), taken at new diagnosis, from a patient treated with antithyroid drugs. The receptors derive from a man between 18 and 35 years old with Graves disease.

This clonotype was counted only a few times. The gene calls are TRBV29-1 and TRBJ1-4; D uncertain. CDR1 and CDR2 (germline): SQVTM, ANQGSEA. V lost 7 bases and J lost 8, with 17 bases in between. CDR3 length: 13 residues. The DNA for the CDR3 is TGCAGCGCCAAGAGTGGGTTTGGAGAAAAACTGTTTTTT. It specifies CSAKSGFGEKLFF.

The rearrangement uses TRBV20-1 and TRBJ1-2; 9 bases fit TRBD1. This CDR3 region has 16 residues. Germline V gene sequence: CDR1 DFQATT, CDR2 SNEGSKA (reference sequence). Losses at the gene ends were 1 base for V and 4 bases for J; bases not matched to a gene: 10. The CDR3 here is CSARASNRGPFYGYTF. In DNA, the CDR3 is TGCAGTGCTAGAGCATCCAACAGGGGGCCCTTCTATGGCTACACCTTC.

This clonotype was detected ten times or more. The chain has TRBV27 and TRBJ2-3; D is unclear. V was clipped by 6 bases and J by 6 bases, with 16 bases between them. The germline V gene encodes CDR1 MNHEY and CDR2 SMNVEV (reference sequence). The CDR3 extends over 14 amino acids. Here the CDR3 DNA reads TGTGCCAGCAGCTTTCGAACTGGTCGTGATACGCAGTATTTT. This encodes CASSFRTGRDTQYF.

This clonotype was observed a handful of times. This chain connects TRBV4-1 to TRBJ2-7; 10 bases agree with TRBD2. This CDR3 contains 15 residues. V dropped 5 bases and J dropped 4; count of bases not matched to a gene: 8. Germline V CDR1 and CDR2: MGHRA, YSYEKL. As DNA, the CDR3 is TGCGCCAGCAGCTTCAAGCGGGAGGGCCTGTACGAGCAGTACTTC. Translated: CASSFKREGLYEQYF.

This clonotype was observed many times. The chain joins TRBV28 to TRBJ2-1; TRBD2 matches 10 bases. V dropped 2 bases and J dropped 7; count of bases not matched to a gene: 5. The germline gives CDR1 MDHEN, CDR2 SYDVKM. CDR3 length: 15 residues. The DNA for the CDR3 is TGTGCCAGCAGTTTAACCGGACTAGCGGCAAATGAGCAGTTCTTC. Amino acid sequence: CASSLTGLAANEQFF.

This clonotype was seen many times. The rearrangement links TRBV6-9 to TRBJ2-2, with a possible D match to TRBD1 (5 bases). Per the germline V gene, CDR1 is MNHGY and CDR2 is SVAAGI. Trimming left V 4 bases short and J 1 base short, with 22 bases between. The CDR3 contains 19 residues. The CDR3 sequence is CASSSPLWTSLWNTGELFF. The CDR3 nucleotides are TGTGCCAGCAGTTCCCCCCTCTGGACAAGCCTTTGGAACACCGGGGAGCTGTTTTTT.

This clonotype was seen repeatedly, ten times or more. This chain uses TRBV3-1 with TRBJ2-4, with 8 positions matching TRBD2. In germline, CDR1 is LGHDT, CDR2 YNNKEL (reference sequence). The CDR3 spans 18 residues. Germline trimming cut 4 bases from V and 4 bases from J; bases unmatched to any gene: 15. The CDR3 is CASSPSSSPAGAKNIQYF. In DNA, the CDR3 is TGTGCCAGCAGCCCCTCTTCAAGTCCAGCGGGAGCTAAAAACATTCAGTACTTC.

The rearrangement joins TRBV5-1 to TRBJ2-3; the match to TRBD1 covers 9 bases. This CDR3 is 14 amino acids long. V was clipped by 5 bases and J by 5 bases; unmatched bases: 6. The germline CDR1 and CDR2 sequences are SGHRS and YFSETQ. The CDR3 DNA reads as TGCGCCAGCAGTGCGGGACAGGGCATAGATACGCAGTATTTT. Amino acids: CASSAGQGIDTQYF.

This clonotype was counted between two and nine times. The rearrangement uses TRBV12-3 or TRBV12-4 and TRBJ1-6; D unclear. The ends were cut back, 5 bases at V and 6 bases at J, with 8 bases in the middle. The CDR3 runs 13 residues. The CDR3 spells CASSLVPNSPLHF. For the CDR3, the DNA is TGTGCCAGCAGTCTAGTCCCTAATTCACCCCTCCACTTT.

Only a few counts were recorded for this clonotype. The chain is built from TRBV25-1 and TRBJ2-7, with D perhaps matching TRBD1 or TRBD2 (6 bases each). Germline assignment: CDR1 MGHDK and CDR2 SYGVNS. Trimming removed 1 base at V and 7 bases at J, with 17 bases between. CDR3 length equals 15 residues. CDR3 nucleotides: TGTGCCAGCAGTGAATCGGGAGACAGGTCACGGGAGCAGTACTTC. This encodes CASSESGDRSREQYF.